This record covers a single T cell receptor beta chain. What it binds is not known. This record comes from a study of Tregs in tolerant kidney transplant recipients. Study conclusions and caveats: Donor-specific Treg expansion exceeded global Treg expansion in tolerant patients, suggesting antigen drive. Biological reproducibility was not directly addressed, but technical replication error appeared minimal.

The nonmyeloablative bone marrow transplants came from related graft donors, with transient mixed chimerism. Unstimulated regulatory T cells (CD4+CD25+CD127-), CD4+CD25- non-regulatory cells, CD4 and CD8 cells were FACS-sorted from thawed PBMCs. Some clones are missing from TCRdb's copy, which holds only in-frame ones; the method was immunoSEQ multiplex PCR. Among about 52,000 clones listed, about nine tenths were seen once. The origin of this receptor is a human patient who received a combined kidney and bone marrow transplant. The graft donor may be the source of some T cells. Sequenced material: CD8+ T cells from blood (PBMCs), taken 24 months after the transplant.

CDR3 amino acids: CASSLGQSGRGYEQYF. CDR3 coding DNA: TGTGCCAGCAGCTTGGGCCAAAGCGGGAGGGGCTACGAGCAGTACTTC. V gene TRBV5-6 combines with J gene TRBJ2-7; 10 nucleotides match TRBD2. V was pared by 0 bases and J by 3 bases, with 6 bases of the junction left unmatched. Germline V CDR1 and CDR2: SGHDT, YYEEEE. This CDR3 is built from 16 residues.